These T cell receptor beta chains were read from a single sample in a study of cytomegalovirus exposure and HLA in healthy donors. Some clones are missing from TCRdb's copy, which holds only in-frame ones; the method was immunoSEQ multiplex PCR. The sample has 65,000 or so clones; approximately 80% are singletons. The sequencing input was PBMCs. These receptors came from a woman between 40 and 55 years old in good health and CMV-seropositive. Both conserved end residues are trimmed from each CDR3. A D gene is named only where the DNA matches it firmly.

d_call j_call v_call cdr3_aa
. TRBJ1-2 TRBV5-6 ASSSGYGYT
TRBD1 TRBJ1-2 TRBV27 ASSLYGTGALGYT
. TRBJ2-4 TRBV6-1 ASSEKGEFGNIQY
. TRBJ2-7 TRBV29-1 SVRGTVNLGEQY
. TRBJ1-1 TRBV20-1 SAREITEAF
TRBD2 TRBJ2-7 TRBV28 ASSLPSGGNSYEQY
. TRBJ2-2 TRBV12-5 ASGRDRNTGELF
. TRBJ1-2 TRBV7-2 ASSHRGTNYGYT
TRBD2 TRBJ2-7 TRBV11-3 ASSFNSGGDEQY
. TRBJ2-5 TRBV27 ASSLRRGETQY
TRBD1 TRBJ1-3 TRBV29-1 SVAGGDNTIY
TRBD2 TRBJ2-1 TRBV7-6 ASSLQTGTSGYNEQF
TRBD1 TRBJ2-1 TRBV7-3 ASRSQGTNEQF
TRBD1 TRBJ2-2 TRBV5-1 ASSTGQGSNGELF
. TRBJ2-1 TRBV2 AQSRVAYNEQF
. TRBJ1-1 TRBV6-6 ASSYQRAGVTEAF
TRBD1 TRBJ1-1 TRBV19 ASSVTTGKTEAF
. TRBJ2-7 TRBV6-5 ASSYSAIRQSYEQY
TRBD1 TRBJ2-1 TRBV19 AGSIRLGTVYNEQF
. TRBJ1-2 TRBV5-4 ASSSLGQRIQNGYT
. TRBJ2-7 TRBV29-1 SVESPGYEQY
TRBD1 TRBJ1-5 TRBV5-1 ASSLVSDRDMRSNQPQH
. TRBJ1-2 TRBV5-1 ASSLDRYGYT
TRBD1 TRBJ2-1 TRBV5-1 ASSPGTGAYNEQF
. TRBJ2-7 TRBV5-1 ASSAGTGIRYEQY
. TRBJ2-7 TRBV18 ASSPPTGSYEQY
TRBD2 TRBJ2-1 TRBV18 ASSPIGTSSYNEQF
. TRBJ1-1 TRBV28 ASSSFTEAF
. TRBJ1-2 TRBV5-1 ASSLGHREPYGYT
. TRBJ1-1 TRBV7-9 ASSLAANTEAF
. TRBJ1-4 TRBV6-1 ASSQGLANEKLF
. TRBJ1-5 TRBV27 ASGLWGGGQPQH
. TRBJ1-1 TRBV20-1 SGARGSAF
. TRBJ1-2 TRBV6-5 ASSFRDGHSRNGYT
. TRBJ2-7 TRBV4-3 ASSQEFSTYEQY
TRBD1 TRBJ2-7 TRBV7-9 ASTAGQGTYEQY
. TRBJ2-3 TRBV6-1 ATTLPSLDTQY
. TRBJ2-3 TRBV2 ASSAGAGDTQY
TRBD2 TRBJ2-7 TRBV11-2 ASSSQRGPYEQY
. TRBJ1-4 TRBV7-2 ASSLAGSTNEKLF
. TRBJ1-6 TRBV19 ASSIARVSPLH
TRBD1 TRBJ2-1 TRBV30 AWSPGQAIFYNEQF
. TRBJ1-3 TRBV27 ASSKRGSGNTIY
TRBD1 TRBJ1-2 TRBV30 AWSPGQGVGYT
TRBD2 TRBJ2-3 TRBV6-5 ASSYSRGGTDTQY
. TRBJ1-2 TRBV30 AWSRSVLQYGYT
. TRBJ1-6 TRBV11-2 ASSFLPGRVYNSPLH
. TRBJ1-3 TRBV18 ASSPDRLNSGNTIY
. TRBJ2-7 TRBV27 ATGTTTYEQY
. TRBJ2-2 TRBV5-8 ASSTGDFDTGELF
TRBD2 TRBJ2-5 TRBV18 ASSSSQTSGDRLETQY
TRBD1 TRBJ2-3 TRBV2 AGSLGTGDTDTQY
TRBD1 TRBJ1-2 TRBV27 ASSPAPGTGEGYT